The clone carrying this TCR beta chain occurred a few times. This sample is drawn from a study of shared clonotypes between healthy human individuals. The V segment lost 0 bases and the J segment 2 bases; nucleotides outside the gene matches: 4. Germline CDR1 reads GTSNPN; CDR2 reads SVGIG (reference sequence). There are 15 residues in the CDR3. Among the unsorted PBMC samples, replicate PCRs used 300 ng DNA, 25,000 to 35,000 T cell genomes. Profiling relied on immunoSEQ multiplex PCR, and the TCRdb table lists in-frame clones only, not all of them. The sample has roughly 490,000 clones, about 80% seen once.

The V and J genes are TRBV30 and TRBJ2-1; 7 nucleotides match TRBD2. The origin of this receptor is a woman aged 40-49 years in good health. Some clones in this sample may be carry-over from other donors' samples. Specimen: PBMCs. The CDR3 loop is CAWSVPAGPYNEQFF. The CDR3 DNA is TGTGCCTGGAGTGTACCAGCGGGGCCCTACAATGAGCAGTTCTTC.